This T cell receptor beta chain was sequenced for a study of cytomegalovirus exposure and HLA in healthy donors. The wider study: The same platform as the roughly 670 first-cohort repertoires was used for the 130 or so validation repertoires, a later analysis reported.

Separate from the approximately 670-subject first cohort was the approximately 120-subject validation cohort, to which the donors belonged. Remarks on this clone: No antigen is known for it.

V trimming: 5 bases; J trimming: 5 bases; junction bases outside the gene matches: 16. The CDR3 is 17 residues long. The germline V gene encodes CDR1 SGHAT and CDR2 FQNNGV. Notes on the study in general: Reports credit the classifier with highly specific, highly sensitive diagnosis of cytomegalovirus status. The tendency of first-cohort TCR clusters to co-occur in the 120 or so validation repertoires was the finding of a later analysis.

Method: immunoSEQ multiplex PCR; TCRdb's copy keeps in-frame clones and lacks some. The repertoire holds tens of thousands of clones, with approximately 96% as singletons. This sequence was found in a woman between 18 and 29 years old in good health and CMV-seronegative. V gene TRBV11-2 combines with J gene TRBJ2-7, with TRBD2 matching 9 bases. The sample comprised PBMCs. DNA for the CDR3: TGTGCCAGCAGCCCGGTCGGAGTAGCGGGAGTCGGGAACGAGCAGTACTTC. Translated: CASSPVGVAGVGNEQYF.